This is a list of T cell receptor beta chains from one sample in a study of T cell clonotyping in hematopoietic cell transplantation. Measured with immunoSEQ multiplex PCR; TCRdb has only the in-frame clones, and not every one. The sample holds approximately 42,000 clones, 85% seen once. Sequences were derived from peripheral blood mononuclear cells, sampled before stem cell transplant. The source of these receptors is a man in his fifties or sixties with acute myeloid leukemia. Some clones in this sample may be carry-over from other donors' samples. Both conserved end residues are part of each CDR3. The order of the fields is clone size, J gene, D gene, V gene, CDR3 DNA, CDR3 protein. D genes are given only for firm matches. The size field is filled for only some rows; it gives once, few, many or a size class.

>-|TRBJ1-5|-|TRBV7-2
TGTGCCAGCAGCGGCCGGGACGGCCTCGGGAATCAGCCCCAGCATTTT
CASSGRDGLGNQPQHF
>once|TRBJ1-6|-|TRBV6-5
TGTGCCAGCAGTCAAACAGGGCAGGTAAAACGCCTCCACTTT
CASSQTGQVKRLHF
>once|TRBJ1-4|TRBD1|TRBV11-1
TGTGCCAGCAGCTTACGACAGGGCGCAACTAATGAAAAACTGTTTTTT
CASSLRQGATNEKLFF
>once|TRBJ1-5|TRBD1|TRBV6-6
TGTGCCAGCAGTAGGGACAGCGGCCATCAGCCCCAGCATTTT
CASSRDSGHQPQHF
>-|TRBJ2-5|-|TRBV7-2
TGTGCCAGCAGCTTAATGTCAGGGGTCCAAGAGACCCAGTACTTC
CASSLMSGVQETQYF
>-|TRBJ2-1|TRBD2|TRBV2
TGTGCCAGCCTGAGCGGGGGGGCCGCAAGTGAGCAGTTCTTC
CASLSGGAASEQFF
>-|TRBJ2-5|TRBD2|TRBV6-5
TGTGCCAGCAGTTACTCGCGGGGGGCCCGGCAAGAGACCCAGTACTTC
CASSYSRGARQETQYF
>-|TRBJ1-5|-|TRBV10-2
TGCGCCAGCAGCCTACAGGGAGACAATCAGCCCCAGCATTTT
CASSLQGDNQPQHF
>-|TRBJ1-2|-|TRBV5-1
TGCGCCAGCAGCTTGGATGGGGGGGACCCCCTATTACCCTTC
CASSLDGGDPLLPF
>-|TRBJ2-3|TRBD1|TRBV10-2
TGCGCCAGCAGGGAGGCAAGAGGACAGGGGGCTGCAGATACGCAGTATTTT
CASREARGQGAADTQYF
>-|TRBJ1-2|-|TRBV29-1
TGCAGCGTTGAACAGGGGCCCGCTAACTATGGCTACACCTTC
CSVEQGPANYGYTF
>medium-sized|TRBJ1-2|TRBD1|TRBV2
TGTGCCAGCAGGCCGACAGGGCTTGATGGCTACACCTTC
CASRPTGLDGYTF
>-|TRBJ2-1|-|TRBV4-2
TGTGCCAGCAGCCAGCCCCATCGGGACAATGAGCAGTTCTTC
CASSQPHRDNEQFF
>-|TRBJ1-1|-|TRBV11-2
TGTGCCAGCAGCTTGTCGGAAACTGAAGCTTTCTTT
CASSLSETEAFF
>-|TRBJ1-3|-|TRBV30
TGTGCCTGGAGTCCGAACACAGGGACCCGGGACGGAAACACCATATATTTT
CAWSPNTGTRDGNTIYF
>-|TRBJ2-7|TRBD1|TRBV4-1
TGCGCCAGCAGCCAAGATGGGACAGTTTACGAGCAGTACTTC
CASSQDGTVYEQYF
>-|TRBJ1-1|TRBD1|TRBV6-4
TGTGCCAGCAGAGGACAGGGATACACTGAAGCTTTCTTT
CASRGQGYTEAFF
>-|TRBJ2-5|-|TRBV5-6
TGTGCCAGCAGCTTGAACCGATGGGTTTCGGGAGAGACCCAGTACTTC
CASSLNRWVSGETQYF
>-|TRBJ1-3|-|TRBV28
TGTGCCAGCAGTTTATTCGGTAGCTCTGGAAACACCATATATTTT
CASSLFGSSGNTIYF
>once|TRBJ1-6|-|TRBV29-1
TGCAGCGCATCGGACGGCTGGAATGATTCACCCCTCCACTTT
CSASDGWNDSPLHF
>-|TRBJ1-3|-|TRBV28
TGTGCCAGCAGTGGCAGAACTGGAAACACCATATATTTT
CASSGRTGNTIYF
>-|TRBJ1-2|-|TRBV5-1
TGCGCCAGCAGCGGCGCGTCAGGACAGCGCTTCTATGGCTACACCTTC
CASSGASGQRFYGYTF
>-|TRBJ1-6|-|TRBV6-6
TGTGCCAGCAGCCGCGAGGGAGCGGGATATAATTCACCCCTCCACTTT
CASSREGAGYNSPLHF
>-|TRBJ2-1|TRBD2|TRBV11-3
TGTGCCAGCAGCTTAGGGACTAGCGGGGTGCAGTTCTTC
CASSLGTSGVQFF
>once|TRBJ1-1|-|TRBV5-1
TGCGCCAGCACCTCCCCCGTGAACACTGAAGCTTTCTTT
CASTSPVNTEAFF
>-|TRBJ1-3|-|TRBV11-3
TGTGCCAGCAGCCCGGGACTACCTGGAAACACCATATATTTT
CASSPGLPGNTIYF
>-|TRBJ1-6|-|TRBV25-1
TGTGCCAGCAGGCAAACGGGGACCGAGGGTTCACCCCTCCACTTT
CASRQTGTEGSPLHF
>-|TRBJ1-2|TRBD1|TRBV5-6
TGTGCCAGCAGCGTATTGGGTGACAGGGGAGCAAGAGGATTC
CASSVLGDRGARGF
>few|TRBJ1-2|-|TRBV7-9
TGTGCCAGCAGCTCCCTGTTTAATCGTGGCTACACCTTC
CASSSLFNRGYTF